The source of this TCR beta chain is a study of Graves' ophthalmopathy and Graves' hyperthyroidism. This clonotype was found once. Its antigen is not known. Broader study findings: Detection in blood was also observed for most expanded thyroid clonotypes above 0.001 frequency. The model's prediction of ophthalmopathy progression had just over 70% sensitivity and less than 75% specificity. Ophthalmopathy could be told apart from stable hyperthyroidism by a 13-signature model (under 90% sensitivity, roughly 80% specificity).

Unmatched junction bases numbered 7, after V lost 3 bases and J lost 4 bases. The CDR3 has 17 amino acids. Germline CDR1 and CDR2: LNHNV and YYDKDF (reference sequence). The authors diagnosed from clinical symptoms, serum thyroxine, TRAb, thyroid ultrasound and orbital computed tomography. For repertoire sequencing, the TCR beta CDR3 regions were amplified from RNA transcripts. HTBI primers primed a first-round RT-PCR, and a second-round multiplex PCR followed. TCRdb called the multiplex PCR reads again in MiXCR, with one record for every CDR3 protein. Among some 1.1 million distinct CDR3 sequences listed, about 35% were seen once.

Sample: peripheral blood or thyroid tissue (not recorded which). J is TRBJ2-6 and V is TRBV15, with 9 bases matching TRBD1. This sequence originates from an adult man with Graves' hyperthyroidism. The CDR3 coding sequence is TGTGCCACCAGCAGGGCCGGGACAGGGTTCGGGGCCAACGTCCTGACTTTC. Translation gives CATSRAGTGFGANVLTF.